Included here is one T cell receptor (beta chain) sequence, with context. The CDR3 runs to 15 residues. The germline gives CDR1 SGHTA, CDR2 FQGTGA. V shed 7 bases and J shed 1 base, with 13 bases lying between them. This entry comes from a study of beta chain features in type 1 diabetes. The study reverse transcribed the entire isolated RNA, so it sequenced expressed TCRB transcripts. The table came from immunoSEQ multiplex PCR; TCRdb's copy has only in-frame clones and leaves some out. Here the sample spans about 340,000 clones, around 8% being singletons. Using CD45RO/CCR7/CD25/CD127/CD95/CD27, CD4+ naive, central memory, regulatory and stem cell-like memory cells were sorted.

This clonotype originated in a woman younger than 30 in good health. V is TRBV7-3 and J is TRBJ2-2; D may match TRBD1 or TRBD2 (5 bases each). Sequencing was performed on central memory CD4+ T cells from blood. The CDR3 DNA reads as TGTGCCAGCACCCCGGGGCTTGGGAACACCGGGGAGCTGTTTTTT. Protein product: CASTPGLGNTGELFF.